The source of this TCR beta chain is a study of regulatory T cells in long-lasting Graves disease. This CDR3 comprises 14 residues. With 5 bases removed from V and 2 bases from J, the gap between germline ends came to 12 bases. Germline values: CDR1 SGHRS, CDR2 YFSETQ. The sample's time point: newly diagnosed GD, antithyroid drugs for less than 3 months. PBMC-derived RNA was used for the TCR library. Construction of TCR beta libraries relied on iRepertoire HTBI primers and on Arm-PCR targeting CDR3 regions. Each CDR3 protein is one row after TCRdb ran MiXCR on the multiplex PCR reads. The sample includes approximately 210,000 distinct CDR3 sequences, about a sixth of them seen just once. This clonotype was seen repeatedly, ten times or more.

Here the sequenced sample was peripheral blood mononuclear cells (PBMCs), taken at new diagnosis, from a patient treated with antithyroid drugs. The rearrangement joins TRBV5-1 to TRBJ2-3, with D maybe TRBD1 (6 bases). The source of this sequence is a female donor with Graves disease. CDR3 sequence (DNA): TGCGCCAGCAGACAGGGCGGTGACACAGATACGCAGTATTTT. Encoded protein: CASRQGGDTDTQYF.